Listed below are T cell receptor beta chains from one sample, sequenced in a study of PD-1 blockade in mismatch repair-deficient tumors. Sequencing used immunoSEQ multiplex PCR; TCRdb keeps in-frame clones, though not all of them. Of tens of thousands of clones listed, approximately 84% were seen once; the top ten hold about a sixth. The source material was peripheral blood, sampled 2 weeks after starting pembrolizumab. The source of these receptors is an adult with mismatch repair-deficient cancer. CDR3s include the opening cysteine and the closing phenylalanine or tryptophan. The D gene is left open where the match is weak. A clone size is listed for some rows: how often the clone was seen (once, few, many), or a class if it is expanded.

abundance	d_gene	v_gene	j_gene	CDR3nt	CDR3aa
.	.	TRBV4-1	TRBJ2-6	TGCGCCAGCAGCCAGGAAGCTCGTCTATCTGGGGCCAACGTCCTGACTTTC	CASSQEARLSGANVLTF
.	.	TRBV6-5	TRBJ1-2	TGTGCCAGCAGTTACCCATACACCTTC	CASSYPYTF
.	.	TRBV28	TRBJ2-4	TGTGCCACCATGGACGAGGCCAAAAACATTCAGTACTTC	CATMDEAKNIQYF
.	TRBD1	TRBV9	TRBJ2-1	TGTGCCAGCAGCGTAGGGGGGACAGGGAGAGGTGAGCAGTTCTTC	CASSVGGTGRGEQFF
.	TRBD2	TRBV7-3	TRBJ2-2	TGTGCCAGCAGCTTATTTGGGACGGGAGGGCCGACCGGGGAGCTGTTTTTT	CASSLFGTGGPTGELFF
.	.	TRBV28	TRBJ1-4	TGTGCCAGCAGTCTTGGCCGGGGAGGCCCAAAGAAAAATGAAAAACTGTTTTTT	CASSLGRGGPKKNEKLFF
.	.	TRBV27	TRBJ2-5	TGTGCCAGCAGCCCCACAGGGTTGGAGGGAGAGACCCAGTACTTC	CASSPTGLEGETQYF
.	.	TRBV27	TRBJ1-2	TGTGCCAGCAGTTTATCGCTCCCGAGGGGTAACTATGGCTACACCTTC	CASSLSLPRGNYGYTF
.	.	TRBV11-2	TRBJ2-5	TGTGCCAGCAGCCTAGGAAGCGAGAGGTTTGGAGAGACCCAGTACTTC	CASSLGSERFGETQYF
.	TRBD1	TRBV19	TRBJ1-1	TGTGCCAGTAGTCCTCGGACAGGGGGCTGGACTGAAGCTTTCTTT	CASSPRTGGWTEAFF
.	TRBD2	TRBV4-1	TRBJ2-7	TGCGCCAGCAGCCAACACCGACTAGCGGGAGTAGACGAGCAGTACTTC	CASSQHRLAGVDEQYF
.	.	TRBV7-2	TRBJ2-3	TGTGCCAGCAGCTTAGGGGGGACAGATACGCAGTATTTT	CASSLGGTDTQYF
.	.	TRBV30	TRBJ2-5	TGTGCCTGGAGTGTACGAGGGGGGCGCGGGGAGACCCAGTACTTC	CAWSVRGGRGETQYF
.	.	TRBV7-9	TRBJ2-2	TGTGCCAGCAGCTCGGACTTGAACACCGGGGAGCTGTTTTTT	CASSSDLNTGELFF
.	TRBD2	TRBV29-1	TRBJ2-5	TGCAGCGTTGAAGATTCGGTGGGACTACAGTACTTC	CSVEDSVGLQYF
.	.	TRBV2	TRBJ1-5	TGTGCCAGCAGCCAGGGAAGTAGTGCTCAGCCCCAGCATTTT	CASSQGSSAQPQHF
.	TRBD2	TRBV6-1	TRBJ2-1	TGTGCCAGCAGTGAAGGGACTAGCTCCGGTGAGCAGTTCTTC	CASSEGTSSGEQFF
.	TRBD1	TRBV5-1	TRBJ2-3	TGCGCCAGCAGCTTTTCACAGGGGAGCACAGATACGCAGTATTTT	CASSFSQGSTDTQYF
.	.	TRBV10-2	TRBJ1-3	TGCGCCAGCAGGACCGGGGCTAGCTCTGGAAACACCATATATTTT	CASRTGASSGNTIYF
.	.	TRBV18	TRBJ1-1	TGTGCCAGCTCACCACCGCGGGGCGATGGGCAGAACACTGAAGCTTTCTTT	CASSPPRGDGQNTEAFF
.	.	TRBV28	TRBJ2-7	TGTGCCAGCAGTTCTCCAGCAGCGTTGAGCTCCTACGAGCAGTACTTC	CASSSPAALSSYEQYF
once	TRBD1	TRBV6-5	TRBJ1-4	TGTGCCAGCAGGGGACAGGGAAGTGAAAAACTGTTTTTT	CASRGQGSEKLFF
.	TRBD1	TRBV28	TRBJ2-7	TGTGCCAGCAGGCAGCGGGACAGGGGCTCCTACGAGCAGTACTTC	CASRQRDRGSYEQYF
few	TRBD2	TRBV29-1	TRBJ2-5	TGCAGCGTCCCAGGGGGCCAGCGGGAGGGCCTATTCCAAGAGACCCAGTACTTC	CSVPGGQREGLFQETQYF
.	TRBD2	TRBV30	TRBJ2-7	TGTGCCTGGTCCCTGGGGGGGGGAATGAAGTACTTC	CAWSLGGGMKYF
.	.	TRBV11-2	TRBJ2-2	TGTGCCAGCAGCTTAGAGACCTCCCCCGGGGAGCTGTTTTTT	CASSLETSPGELFF
.	TRBD2	TRBV6-1	TRBJ2-1	TGTGCCAGCAGTGATACCCGGGGGGGCCACAATGAGCAGTTCTTC	CASSDTRGGHNEQFF
.	.	TRBV6-5	TRBJ2-7	TGTGCCAGCACTCTTTTCCCCGGGAGCTCCTACGAGCAGTACTTC	CASTLFPGSSYEQYF
.	.	TRBV30	TRBJ2-2	TGTGCCTGGAAAAGGGTCGTATCGGACACCGGGGAGCTGTTTTTT	CAWKRVVSDTGELFF
once	.	TRBV18	TRBJ1-1	TGTGCCAGCTCACTCTCCAGGGCGGACACTGAAGCTTTCTTT	CASSLSRADTEAFF
.	.	TRBV5-6	TRBJ2-3	TGTGCCAGCAGCTTAGGACAGTTAGTCACAGATACGCAGTATTTT	CASSLGQLVTDTQYF
.	TRBD2	TRBV18	TRBJ2-1	TGTGCCAGCTCACCACCGACTAGCGGGTTATACAATGAGCAGTTCTTC	CASSPPTSGLYNEQFF
.	TRBD1	TRBV28	TRBJ2-7	TGTGCCAGCAGTTTAAGGGGACAGGGTTCCTACGAGCAGTACTTC	CASSLRGQGSYEQYF
.	.	TRBV27	TRBJ2-7	TGTGCCAGCAGTTCGGACGTAAGGCCTGCCGCCTACGAGCAGTACTTC	CASSSDVRPAAYEQYF
.	.	TRBV19	TRBJ2-2	TGTGCCAGTAGTATCCGGCGGGAGCTGTTTTTT	CASSIRRELFF
.	.	TRBV27	TRBJ2-6	TGTGCCAGCAGACAAGTGACTAGGGTGGCTGGGGCCAACGTCCTGACTTTC	CASRQVTRVAGANVLTF
once	TRBD2	TRBV30	TRBJ2-3	TGTGCCTGGAGTGTACTGTTTTCCTCTAGCGGGAGTTCAGATACGCAGTATTTT	CAWSVLFSSSGSSDTQYF
.	TRBD2	TRBV28	TRBJ2-1	TGTGCCAGCAGTTTATCCGTGGGTCTAGCGGGACCTGAGCAGTTCTTC	CASSLSVGLAGPEQFF
.	.	TRBV28	TRBJ1-2	TGTGCCAGCAGGGCATTCTATGGCTACACCTTC	CASRAFYGYTF
.	.	TRBV4-3	TRBJ2-3	TGCGCCAGCAGCCAAGAAGGAGCAACCCCAGATACGCAGTATTTT	CASSQEGATPDTQYF
.	TRBD2	TRBV5-3	TRBJ2-1	TGTGCCAGACTGACTAGCGGGAAAATGCGGCAGTTCTTC	CARLTSGKMRQFF
few	TRBD1	TRBV7-4	TRBJ1-1	TGTGCCAGCAGCTTCGGGACAGGGAGGTGGATTGGCTTCAAGAACACTGAAGCTTTCTTT	CASSFGTGRWIGFKNTEAFF